The 17 T cell receptor beta chains given below trace back to one sample, sequenced in a study of OX40 agonist ivuxolimab in advanced cancers. Clones were read by immunoSEQ multiplex PCR, and TCRdb kept only the in-frame ones, dropping some. This sample has more than 65,000 clones; more than 75% occur once, and the top ten carry about 6.3%. Sequencing used CD4+ or CD8+ T cells sorted from blood, obtained in a trial of the OX40 agonist ivuxolimab. The receptors stem from an adult with an advanced solid tumor such as melanoma, head and neck, liver or kidney cancer.

The rearrangement links TRBV7-2 to TRBJ2-7; TRBD1 aligns across 10 bases. This CDR3 is built from 13 residues. Germline trimming cut 5 bases from V and 8 bases from J; bases unmatched to any gene: 6. Per germline, CDR1 SGHTA and CDR2 FQGNSA. The CDR3 region is CASSPGQGDKQYF. In nucleotides, the CDR3 is TGTGCCAGCAGCCCCGGACAGGGGGACAAGCAGTACTTC.

The chain uses TRBV7-2 and TRBJ1-1, with D uncertain. Looked up from germline, CDR1 is SGHTA and CDR2 is FQGNSA. V was shortened by 1 base and J by 6 bases, with 12 bases between the two germline ends. The CDR3 has 14 residues. This chain's CDR3 is CASSLVLLWAEAFF. The CDR3, as DNA: TGTGCCAGCAGCTTAGTTTTATTATGGGCTGAAGCTTTCTTT. Using reference TRBV7-2 and TRBJ1-1 for the parts outside the CDR3, the full variable domain is GAGVSQSPSNKVTEKGKDVELRCDPISGHTALYWYRQSLGQGLEFLIYFQGNSAPDKSGLPSDRFSAERTGGSVSTLTIQRTQQEDSAVYLCASSLVLLWAEAFFGQGTRLTVV.

V and J are TRBV27 and TRBJ1-1, with TRBD1 identical over 9 bases. The V gene's germline CDR1 is MNHEY and CDR2 SMNVEV (reference sequence). The J segment lost 4 bases and the V segment lost 4 bases, leaving 13 bases of the junction unmatched. The CDR3 consists of 17 residues. CDR3 coding DNA: TGTGCCAGCAGTTCCCCCCTCACCGGGACAGGGCGCACTGAAGCTTTCTTT. This sequence encodes CASSSPLTGTGRTEAFF.

This clone has only one observation. This chain links TRBV2 with TRBJ1-5, with D uncertain. This CDR3 has 14 amino acids. V was clipped by 2 bases and J by 4 bases, with 9 bases between them. Germline-derived CDR1 and CDR2 are SNHLY and FYNNEI. The CDR3: CASSEWGLNQPQHF. CDR3 bases: TGTGCCAGCAGTGAATGGGGTTTAAATCAGCCCCAGCATTTT.

The gene calls are TRBV5-1 and TRBJ2-3; D is perhaps TRBD2 (6 bases). The CDR3 contains 15 residues. In germline, CDR1 is SGHRS, CDR2 YFSETQ. V dropped 1 base and J dropped 1 base, with 10 bases sitting between them. The CDR3 here is CASSLIGGRTDTQYF. The CDR3 coding sequence is TGCGCCAGCAGCTTGATCGGAGGGCGCACAGATACGCAGTATTTT. Based on the CDR3 plus reference TRBV5-1 and TRBJ2-3, the full variable domain is KAGVTQTPRYLIKTRGQQVTLSCSPISGHRSVSWYQQTPGQGLQFLFEYFSETQRNKGNFPGRFSGRQFSNSRSEMNVSTLELGDSALYLCASSLIGGRTDTQYFGPGTRLTVL.

The rearrangement joins TRBV4-3 to TRBJ1-3; no clear D gene. V was clipped by 4 bases and J by 7 bases, with 14 bases between them. There are 14 residues in the CDR3. Germline assignment: CDR1 LGHNA and CDR2 YSLEER. CDR3: CASSLEEFSNTIYF. The CDR3 coding sequence is TGCGCCAGCAGCCTGGAAGAGTTCAGTAACACCATATATTTT.

The chain uses TRBV2 and TRBJ1-6; the match to TRBD1 covers 7 bases. V lost 8 bases to trimming and J lost 7 bases; unmatched junction nucleotides: 5. CDR1 and CDR2 from the germline V gene are SNHLY and FYNNEI. The CDR3 extends over 13 amino acids. CDR3 coding DNA: TGTGCCAGCGGGACAGCGAAAAATTCACCCCTCCACTTT. Encoded protein: CASGTAKNSPLHF. Looking up the rest from reference TRBV2 and TRBJ1-6 gives the full variable domain: EPEVTQTPSHQVTQMGQEVILRCVPISNHLYFYWYRQILGQKVEFLVSFYNNEISEKSEIFDDQFSVERPDGSNFTLKIRSTKLEDSAMYFCASGTAKNSPLHFGNGTRLTVT.

By share, this clone counts as medium-sized. Additional DNA sequences in this sample encode the identical CDR3. The chain is built from TRBV27 and TRBJ1-1, with TRBD1 matching 7 bases. This CDR3 spans 13 amino acids. Trimming cost V 2 bases and J 3 bases; bases outside gene matches: 0. Per the germline V gene, CDR1 is MNHEY and CDR2 is SMNVEV (reference sequence). The CDR3 protein is CASSLQGDTEAFF. The DNA of the CDR3 is TGTGCCAGCAGTTTACAGGGGGACACTGAAGCTTTCTTT.

The rearrangement joins TRBV19 to TRBJ2-1; TRBD2 is a possible D gene (5 bases). CDR1 LNHDA and CDR2 SQIVND come from the germline V gene (reference sequence). The CDR3 has 14 residues. Trimming stripped 2 bases from V and 6 bases from J, with 11 bases between. CDR3 nucleotide sequence: TGTGCCAGTAGTATACAAGAGGGTCTCAATGAGCAGTTCTTC. Amino acids: CASSIQEGLNEQFF.

The rearrangement joins TRBV13 to TRBJ2-6, with D possibly being TRBD2 (6 bases). The ends were cut back, 0 bases at V and 1 base at J, with 10 bases in the middle. Germline V lookup: CDR1 PRHDT, CDR2 FYEKMQ (reference sequence). This CDR3 comprises 17 residues. CDR3 bases: TGTGCCAGCAGCTTAGGTGGAGGGGATTCTGGGGCCAACGTCCTGACTTTC. Its protein product is CASSLGGGDSGANVLTF.

The CDR3 nucleotides are TGTGCCAGCAGCTTAGGTGGGGGGGCGGACACTGAAGCTTTCTTT. Translating it yields CASSLGGGADTEAFF. This sequence joins TRBV7-9 and TRBJ1-1, with a possible D match to TRBD1 (6 bases). CDR1 and CDR2 (germline): SEHNR, FQNEAQ (reference sequence). The CDR3 is 15 residues long. The V gene lost 1 base and the J gene lost 3 bases, with 12 bases spanning the gap.

V usage is TRBV19 and J usage is TRBJ1-4; D remains unclear. The CDR3 is 13 residues long. Trimming cost V 5 bases and J 4 bases, with 8 bases left between them. Germline CDR1 and CDR2: LNHDA and SQIVND (reference sequence). As DNA, the CDR3 is TGTGCCAGTAGTTCCAGAGATAATGAAAAACTGTTTTTT. Protein: CASSSRDNEKLFF.

V and J are TRBV27 and TRBJ1-2; weak D call: TRBD1 (6 bases). CDR3 length: 16 residues. CDR1 and CDR2 from the germline V gene are MNHEY and SMNVEV (reference sequence). The V end was cut by 3 bases, the J end by 4 bases, with 18 bases between. The CDR3 spells CASSFGLGGGGYGYTF. The CDR3, as DNA: TGTGCCAGCAGTTTCGGTCTGGGGGGCGGTGGCTATGGCTACACCTTC.

This chain uses TRBV5-1 with TRBJ2-7; D is perhaps TRBD2 (7 bases). V lost 0 bases to trimming and J lost 7 bases, with 20 bases between them. Germline V gene lookup returns CDR1 SGHRS and CDR2 YFSETQ. The CDR3 consists of 16 residues. The CDR3 DNA follows: TGCGCCAGCAGCTTGGTAGGGGGGAGGGTTCCGGAGGAGCAGTACTTC. Translating it yields CASSLVGGRVPEEQYF.

Concerning this clone: One end of the junction does not line up with germline, which may come from a read error. V gene TRBV18 combines with J gene TRBJ2-3; D is possibly TRBD2 (6 bases). Germline values: CDR1 KGHSH, CDR2 LQKENI. This CDR3 spans 14 amino acids. CDR3: CASSPRRAPDTRYF. In nucleotides, the CDR3 is TGTGCCAGCTCACCTCGGAGGGCGCCAGATACGCGGTATTTT.

V is TRBV11-2 and J is TRBJ2-5; tentative D call: TRBD2 (6 bases). The J call may be wrong; the DNA end is better matched by TRBJ2-7. CDR3 size: 13 residues. Germline V gives CDR1 SGHAT, CDR2 FQNNGV. CDR3 nucleotides: TGTGCCAGCAGCGCTCGGACTATTTCCGAGCAGTACTTC. Translated, it gives CASSARTISEQYF.

V usage is TRBV5-6 and J usage is TRBJ1-1, with a possible D match to TRBD1 (5 bases). In germline, CDR1 is SGHDT, CDR2 YYEEEE. Trimming removed 2 bases from V and 1 base from J, with 6 bases in between. The CDR3 consists of 13 residues. CDR3 in amino acids: CASSFTGNTEAFF. The CDR3 DNA reads as TGTGCCAGCAGCTTTACAGGGAACACTGAAGCTTTCTTT.